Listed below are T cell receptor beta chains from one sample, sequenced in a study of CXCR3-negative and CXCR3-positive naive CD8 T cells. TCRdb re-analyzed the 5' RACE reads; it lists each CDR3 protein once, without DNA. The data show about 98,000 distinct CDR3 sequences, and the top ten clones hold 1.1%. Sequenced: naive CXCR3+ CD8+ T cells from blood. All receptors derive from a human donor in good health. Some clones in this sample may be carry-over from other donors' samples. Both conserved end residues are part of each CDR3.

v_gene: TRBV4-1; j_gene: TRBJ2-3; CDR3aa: CASSTWDRETDTQYF
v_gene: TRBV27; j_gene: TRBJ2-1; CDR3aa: CASSLTGLVRDEQFF
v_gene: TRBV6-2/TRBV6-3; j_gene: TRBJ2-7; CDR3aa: CASTIYLASGDYYEQYF
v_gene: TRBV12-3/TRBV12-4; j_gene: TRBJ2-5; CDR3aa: CASSLGGQGFETQYF
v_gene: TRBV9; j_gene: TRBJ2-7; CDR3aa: CASSVESLDEQYF
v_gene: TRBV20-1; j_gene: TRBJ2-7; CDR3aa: CSAIGPYSYEQYF
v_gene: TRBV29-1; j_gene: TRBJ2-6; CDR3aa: CSVEQIVSGANVLTF
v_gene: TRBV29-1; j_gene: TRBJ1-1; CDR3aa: CSAPGGHTEAFF
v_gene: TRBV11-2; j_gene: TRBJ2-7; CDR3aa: CASSLGSVFPANEQYF
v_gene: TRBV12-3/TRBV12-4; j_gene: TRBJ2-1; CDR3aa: CASSSGTGGLNEQFF
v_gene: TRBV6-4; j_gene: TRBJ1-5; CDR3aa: CVCWGQAFRNQPQHF
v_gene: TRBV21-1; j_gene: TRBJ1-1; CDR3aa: CASSQPAGGHTLMNTEAFF
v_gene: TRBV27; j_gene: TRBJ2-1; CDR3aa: CASTAQGMYNEQFF
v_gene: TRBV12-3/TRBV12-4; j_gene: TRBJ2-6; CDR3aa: CASSPDRAGGANVLTF
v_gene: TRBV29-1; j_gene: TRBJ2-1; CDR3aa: CSVVLLYNEQFF
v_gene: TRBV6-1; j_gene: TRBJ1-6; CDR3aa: CASSDLIDRGRINSPLHF
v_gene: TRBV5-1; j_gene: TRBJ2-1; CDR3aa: CASSSNPTWGATYNEQFF
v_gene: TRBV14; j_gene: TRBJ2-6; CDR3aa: CASSQDLYNTLGPTYSGANVLTF
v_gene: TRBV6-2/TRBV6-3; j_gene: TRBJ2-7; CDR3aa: CASTTRRQGPTYEQYF
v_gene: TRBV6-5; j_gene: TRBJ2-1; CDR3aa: CASSYLGLAGGGVANEQFF
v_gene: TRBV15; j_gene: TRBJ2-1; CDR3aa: CATSRARSGTSREQFF
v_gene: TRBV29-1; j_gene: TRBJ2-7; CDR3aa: CSVGAGSYEQYF
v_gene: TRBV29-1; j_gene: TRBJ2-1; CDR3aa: CSVVYPRGEQFF
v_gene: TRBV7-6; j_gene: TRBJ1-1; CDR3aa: CASSDRTNTEAFF
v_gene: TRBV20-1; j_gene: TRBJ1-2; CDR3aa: CSAPRDGYGYTF
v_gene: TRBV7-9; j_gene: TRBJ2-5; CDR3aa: CASSLGHGEETQYF
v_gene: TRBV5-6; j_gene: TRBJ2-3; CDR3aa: CASSLARDTQYF
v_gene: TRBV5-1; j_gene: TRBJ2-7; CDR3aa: CASSLLLQGQDEQYF
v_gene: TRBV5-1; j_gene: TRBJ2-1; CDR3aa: CASSPTGTYNEQFF
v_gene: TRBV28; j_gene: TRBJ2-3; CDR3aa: CASSFVAGTDTQYF
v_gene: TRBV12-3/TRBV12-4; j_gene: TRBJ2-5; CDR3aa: CASSFTSGKETQYF
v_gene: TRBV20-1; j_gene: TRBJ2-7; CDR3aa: CSARTLQGWGTVNSYEQYF